The 17 T cell receptor beta chains presented below share a single source sample, sequenced in a study of neurological immune-mediated disorders. Each CDR3 protein gets one entry after TCRdb re-called the 5' RACE reads with MiXCR. The sample holds 50,000 or so distinct CDR3 sequences, about an eighth seen once. The sample taken for sequencing was PBMCs. These TCRs come from a man aged 60-69 years in good health.

This clonotype was detected ten times or more. This chain joins TRBV7-2 and TRBJ2-2; TRBD1 matches 9 bases. This CDR3 comprises 15 residues. The V segment lost 7 bases and the J segment 0 bases; nucleotides outside the gene matches: 3. Looked up from germline, CDR1 is SGHTA and CDR2 is FQGNSA. The CDR3 loop is CASTTGGANTGELFF. CDR3 DNA sequence: TGTGCCAGCACCACAGGGGGCGCGAACACCGGGGAGCTGTTTTTT.

This clonotype has at least ten counts. The gene calls are TRBV5-1 and TRBJ1-1; D is uncertain. V was cut by 0 bases and J by 6 bases, with 12 bases left in between. The germline gives CDR1 SGHRS, CDR2 YFSETQ. This CDR3 region has 14 residues. The CDR3 is CASSLVGQSSEAFF. The CDR3 DNA reads as TGCGCCAGCAGCTTGGTTGGGCAATCGTCTGAAGCTTTCTTT.

This clonotype was observed a few times. This rearrangement joins TRBV7-2 to TRBJ2-5, with a possible D match to TRBD1 (6 bases). Germline V gene data show CDR1 as SGHTA and CDR2 as FQGNSA. V was shortened by 3 bases and J by 4 bases, with 9 bases between the two germline ends. The CDR3 consists of 13 residues. The CDR3 DNA is TGTGCCAGCAGCTTCCACAGGGCAGAGACCCAGTACTTC. The encoded protein is CASSFHRAETQYF.

This clonotype was seen repeatedly, ten times or more. The V and J genes are TRBV9 and TRBJ2-3; D unclear. CDR1 SGDLS and CDR2 YYNGEE come from the germline V gene. CDR3 length: 16 residues. V lost 0 bases and J lost 2, with 13 bases in between. This chain's CDR3 is CASSVVGGTYTDTQYF. DNA of the CDR3: TGTGCCAGCAGCGTAGTCGGCGGAACATACACAGATACGCAGTATTTT.

Ten or more counts support this clonotype. V and J are TRBV4-3 and TRBJ2-2; weak D call: TRBD1 (5 bases). Germline values: CDR1 LGHNA, CDR2 YSLEER. The CDR3 length is 14 residues. Trimming cost V 0 bases and J 8 bases, with 10 bases left between them. In DNA, the CDR3 is TGCGCCAGCAGCCAAGAGGTTGGGGCTGGGGAGCTGTTTTTT. Translating gives CASSQEVGAGELFF.

The rearrangement links TRBV5-1 to TRBJ2-1; 7 positions match TRBD1. Germline V gene data show CDR1 as SGHRS and CDR2 as YFSETQ. The CDR3 extends over 15 amino acids. J was trimmed by 4 bases and V by 0 bases; bases with no gene match: 4. In DNA, the CDR3 is TGCGCCAGCAGCTTGGGGTCGGGACAGTACAATGAGCAGTTCTTC. This gives the protein CASSLGSGQYNEQFF.

There are many counts of this clonotype. J is TRBJ2-2 and V is TRBV5-5; tentatively, D is TRBD1 (6 bases). The CDR3 is 14 amino acids. V was cut by 1 base and J by 7 bases, with 11 bases left in between. The V gene's germline CDR1 is SGHKS and CDR2 YYEKEE (reference sequence). The CDR3 spells CASSLQGLRGELFF. The DNA of the CDR3 is TGTGCCAGCAGCTTGCAGGGGCTCCGCGGGGAGCTGTTTTTT.

This clonotype was recorded at least ten times. The chain carries TRBV12-3 or TRBV12-4 and TRBJ1-2; TRBD1 matches 11 bases. CDR3 length equals 16 residues. V shed 5 bases, J shed 3 bases, and the junction held 8 bases outside the gene matches. CDR3 DNA sequence: TGTGCCAGCAGTCCCACTCCGGGACAGGGGGACTATGGCTACACCTTC. Encoded protein: CASSPTPGQGDYGYTF.

This clonotype was observed many times. This chain links TRBV2 with TRBJ2-7; 10 bases line up with TRBD1. The germline gives CDR1 SNHLY, CDR2 FYNNEI. V shed 10 bases and J 6 bases; nucleotides not matched to a gene: 9. The length of the CDR3 is 13 residues. The CDR3 region has the DNA TGTGCCATACCGAGACAGGGGGCAGCCGAGCAGTACTTC. This translates into CAIPRQGAAEQYF.

This clonotype has at least ten counts. This rearrangement joins TRBV29-1 to TRBJ1-1; TRBD1 might be the D (6 bases). V was pared by 5 bases and J by 2 bases, with 18 bases between. CDR3 length: 15 amino acids. Germline assignment: CDR1 SQVTM and CDR2 ANQGSEA. The CDR3 spells CSVPGGGPDNTEAFF. In DNA form, the CDR3 reads TGCAGCGTTCCCGGTGGGGGGCCAGACAACACTGAAGCTTTCTTT.

In its sample, this clonotype was seen many times. The chain has TRBV29-1 and TRBJ1-4; no clear D. The germline V and J ends were trimmed by 4 bases and 0 bases, with 6 bases remaining between them. The CDR3 consists of 13 residues. Germline V gene lookup returns CDR1 SQVTM and CDR2 ANQGSEA. The CDR3 is CSVVSATNEKLFF. CDR3 coding DNA: TGCAGCGTTGTTTCTGCAACTAATGAAAAACTGTTTTTT. Complete variable domain (other parts from reference TRBV29-1 and TRBJ1-4): SAVISQKPSRDICQRGTSLTIQCQVDSQVTMMFWYRQQPGQSLTLIATANQGSEATYESGFVIDKFPISRPNLTFSTLTVSNMSPEDSSIYLCSVVSATNEKLFFGSGTQLSVL.

Many counts were recorded for this clonotype. The chain is built from TRBV20-1 and TRBJ2-3, with a weak D call TRBD1 (5 bases). The germline V and J ends were trimmed by 7 bases and 0 bases, with 8 bases remaining between them. CDR1 and CDR2 from the germline V gene are DFQATT and SNEGSKA (reference sequence). CDR3 length: 12 residues. The CDR3 reads CSVQDSTDTQYF. CDR3 bases: TGCAGTGTACAGGATAGCACAGATACGCAGTATTTT.

This clonotype was counted ten times or more. This chain joins TRBV12-3 or TRBV12-4 and TRBJ2-7; D possibly corresponds to TRBD1 (6 bases). V lost 5 bases, J lost 2 bases, and 13 bases lay in between. The CDR3 has 14 amino acids. The CDR3 coding sequence is TGTGCCAGCAGTCTCCGGACAGCTACCTACGAGCAGTACTTC. Its translation: CASSLRTATYEQYF.

This chain connects TRBV28 to TRBJ2-5, with 14 bases that match TRBD2. The V gene's germline CDR1 is MDHEN and CDR2 SYDVKM. The V gene end was trimmed by 3 bases and the J gene end by 5 bases; junction bases not matched to a gene: 8. The CDR3 covers 17 residues. CDR3 coding DNA: TGTGCCAGCAGTTTTGGGACGACTAGCGGGGGGGCCGAGACCCAGTACTTC. Residues: CASSFGTTSGGAETQYF.

In its sample, this clonotype was seen many times. The chain carries TRBV6-5 and TRBJ2-5; 7 positions agree with TRBD2. V shed 4 bases, J shed 2 bases, and the junction held 13 bases outside the gene matches. CDR1 is MNHEY, CDR2 SVGAGI, per germline. This CDR3 has 17 amino acids. The CDR3 region is CASSWGGSGDFQETQYF. The CDR3 DNA is TGTGCCAGCAGTTGGGGGGGGAGCGGAGATTTTCAAGAGACCCAGTACTTC.

This clonotype has ten or more counts. The CDR3 region is CASSGRDYSRETQYF. The CDR3 region has the DNA TGTGCCAGCAGCGGGAGGGACTACTCTCGGGAGACCCAGTACTTC. The V gene is TRBV28, the J gene TRBJ2-5, with 8 nucleotides matching TRBD2. The CDR3 has 15 amino acids. V trimming: 6 bases; J trimming: 5 bases; junction bases outside the gene matches: 11. Per germline, CDR1 MDHEN and CDR2 SYDVKM.

This clonotype has only a few counts. The chain is built from TRBV10-3 and TRBJ2-3; D not resolved. The CDR3 covers 11 residues. Trimming took off 2 bases at V and 4 bases at J, with 1 base between the two ends. CDR1 is ENHRY, CDR2 SYGVKD, per germline. CDR3 residues: CAISEADTQYF. In DNA, the CDR3 is TGTGCCATCAGTGAGGCAGATACGCAGTATTTT.